One sample yielded the 9 T cell receptor beta chains listed below, sequenced in a study of vaccination effects on CD4 cells after COVID-19. ViraFEST used viral peptide pools to expand antigen-specific CD4+ T cells before sequencing. Cells that had been cultured for approximately ten days were the source of isolated CD4+ T cells. Two-dose BNT162b2 or mRNA-1273 vaccination was given to participants. Using immunoSEQ multiplex PCR, the repertoire was profiled, and TCRdb retains in-frame clones only, with some absent. The sample consists of approximately 14,000 clones, approximately 68% of them appearing once. The antigens for these receptors are not known. This specimen consisted of CD4+ T cells from PBMCs cultured with HCoV-NL63 spike peptides, obtained after COVID-19 vaccination. The receptors were sampled from a human donor who received a COVID-19 vaccine.

The chain carries TRBV29-1 and TRBJ2-1, with D unclear. In germline, CDR1 is SQVTM, CDR2 ANQGSEA. Trimming left V 6 bases short and J 8 bases short, with 5 bases between. The CDR3 has 9 amino acids. The CDR3 DNA reads TGCAGCGTAGCCGATGAGCAGTTCTTC. It translates to CSVADEQFF.

J is TRBJ1-2 and V is TRBV6-5, with a possible D match to TRBD1 (5 bases). Germline CDR1 and CDR2: MNHEY and SVGAGI. The CDR3 has 15 amino acids. V was pared by 8 bases and J by 7 bases, with 23 bases between. CDR3 protein: CASSPYSGQGSGYTF. The CDR3 nucleotides are TGTGCCAGCTCTCCGTATTCCGGGCAGGGCTCTGGCTACACCTTC.

V and J are TRBV2 and TRBJ1-5; no clear D gene. The CDR3 is 13 amino acids. Between the trimmed V and J ends, which lost 8 bases and 1 base, there was a span of 9 bases. Per germline, CDR1 SNHLY and CDR2 FYNNEI. CDR3 bases: TGTGCCAGCGGCACAGAAAGCAATCAGCCCCAGCATTTT. Its translation: CASGTESNQPQHF.

The rearrangement links TRBV28 to TRBJ1-4; TRBD1 matches at 7 bases. CDR1 and CDR2 (germline): MDHEN, SYDVKM. The CDR3 is 15 residues long. J gave up 4 bases and V 2 bases, and 4 bases lay outside the gene matches. CDR3 DNA: TGTGCCAGCAGTTTACTCGACAGGGATAATGAAAAACTGTTTTTT. Translating it yields CASSLLDRDNEKLFF.

The chain combines TRBV27 with TRBJ1-4; no definite D call. This CDR3 has 11 residues. Germline V gene data show CDR1 as MNHEY and CDR2 as SMNVEV (reference sequence). The V and J ends lost 7 bases and 4 bases respectively, with 4 bases between them. The CDR3 DNA sequence: TGTGCCAGCAAGGGTAATGAAAAACTGTTTTTT. It specifies CASKGNEKLFF. The variable domain in full, with the rest retrieved from reference TRBV27 and TRBJ1-4, is EAQVTQNPRYLITVTGKKLTVTCSQNMNHEYMSWYRQDPGLGLRQIYYSMNVEVTDKGDVPEGYKVSRKEKRNFPLILESPSPNQTSLYFCASKGNEKLFFGSGTQLSVL.

This clone has more than one count but fewer than ten. The chain links TRBV5-5 to TRBJ1-3, with unresolved D. This CDR3 spans 14 amino acids. The V end lost 2 bases, the J end lost 6 bases, and 12 bases lay between the germline ends. From germline, CDR1 is SGHKS and CDR2 YYEKEE (reference sequence). CDR3 in amino acids: CASSLVSEINTIYF. For the CDR3, the DNA is TGTGCCAGCAGCTTAGTTTCGGAAATAAACACCATATATTTT.

The chain links TRBV4-3 to TRBJ1-1; no reliable D call. CDR1 is LGHNA and CDR2 is YSLEER in the germline V gene. The CDR3 has 14 amino acids. Trimming left V 0 bases short and J 4 bases short, with 9 bases between. CDR3 sequence: CASSQDGAGTEAFF. DNA for the CDR3: TGCGCCAGCAGCCAAGATGGTGCTGGCACTGAAGCTTTCTTT.

The chain uses TRBV5-4 and TRBJ1-1; D gene uncertain. The CDR3 length is 14 residues. CDR1 SGHNT and CDR2 YYREEE come from the germline V gene (reference sequence). V was cut by 4 bases and J by 1 base, with 11 bases left in between. CDR3 sequence (DNA): TGTGCCAGCAGCCCGTCAATATCGAACACTGAAGCTTTCTTT. This translates into CASSPSISNTEAFF.

The V and J genes are TRBV2 and TRBJ1-1, with 7 nucleotides matching TRBD1. CDR1 and CDR2 (germline): SNHLY, FYNNEI. The CDR3 is 15 residues long. V lost 6 bases to trimming and J lost 1 base; unmatched junction nucleotides: 8. The CDR3 here is CASSATGTKNTEAFF. Here the CDR3 DNA reads TGTGCCAGCAGCGCGACAGGGACTAAGAACACTGAAGCTTTCTTT.